This T cell receptor beta chain was recovered during a study of blood T cell repertoires in COVID-19. Trimming left V 2 bases short and J 4 bases short, with 12 bases between. Germline V CDR1 and CDR2: GTSNPN, SVGIG (reference sequence). This CDR3 contains 14 residues. Method: immunoSEQ multiplex PCR; TCRdb's copy keeps in-frame clones and lacks some. The data contain around 240,000 clones, around 85% of them seen just once; the ten biggest clones take up 2.5% to 3.5%. The TCR comes from a woman under 40 who had recovered from COVID-19. This chain joins TRBV30 and TRBJ1-3, with unresolved D. The specimen sequenced was peripheral blood. In nucleotides, the CDR3 is TGTGCCTGGAGTCCCAACAGCCAAGGAAACACCATATATTTT. It encodes CAWSPNSQGNTIYF.